The clone carrying this T cell receptor (beta chain) occurred once. Its antigen is not identified. This CDR3 spans 14 amino acids. Looked up from germline, CDR1 is ENHRY and CDR2 is SYGVKD. Unmatched junction bases numbered 6, after V lost 6 bases and J lost 1 base. Regarding time point: patch test 3, about 24 weeks after DPC sensitization. As to treatment: therapeutic diphenylcyclopropenone sensitization with weekly scalp DPC. This sample stems from a study of human T cells and chemical hapten exposure. Whole-study context: Among samples, TCR yields varied mainly because of small differences in pooled library volume.

The study, taken as a whole, reports: It should be noted that donors had alopecia, so their immune response may differ from healthy people's.

During construction of the library, unique molecular identifiers were attached to individual cDNA molecules for quantitative, reproducible TCR counting. TCRdb called the RACE reads again in MiXCR, with one record for every CDR3 protein. Of 100,000 to 120,000 distinct CDR3 sequences listed, under 40% are singletons. The sample consisted of whole blood, taken in connection with sensitization to the hapten diphenylcyclopropenone (DPC). The rearrangement uses TRBV10-3 and TRBJ2-7, with 7 bases fitting TRBD1. The TCR sequence derives from a man aged 35 to 55 with alopecia areata. Some clones in this sample may be carry-over from other donors' samples. The CDR3 DNA is TGTGCCATCAGGAAAACGACAGGGTCCTACGAGCAGTACTTC. This gives the protein CAIRKTTGSYEQYF.